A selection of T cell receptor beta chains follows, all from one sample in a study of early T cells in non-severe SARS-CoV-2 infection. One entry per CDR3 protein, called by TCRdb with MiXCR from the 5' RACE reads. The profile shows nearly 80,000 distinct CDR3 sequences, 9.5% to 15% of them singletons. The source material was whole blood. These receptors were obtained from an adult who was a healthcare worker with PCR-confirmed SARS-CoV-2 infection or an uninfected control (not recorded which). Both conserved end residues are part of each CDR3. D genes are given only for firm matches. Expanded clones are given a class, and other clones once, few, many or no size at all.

CSARDHGKSSNQPQHF	TGCAGTGCTAGAGATCATGGCAAGAGTAGCAATCAGCCCCAGCATTTT	few	.	TRBJ1-5	TRBV20-1
CATTGTDYNEQFF	TGTGCCACCACCGGGACAGACTACAATGAGCAGTTCTTC	few	TRBD1	TRBJ2-1	TRBV10-3
CASSFHLNQPQHF	TGTGCCAGCAGTTTCCATCTTAATCAGCCCCAGCATTTT	.	.	TRBJ1-5	TRBV28
CASSSITPAGVGTDTQYF	TGTGCCAGCAGTTCCATAACCCCAGCGGGGGTGGGCACAGATACGCAGTATTTT	many	TRBD2	TRBJ2-3	TRBV27
CASSYLITGDTEAFF	TGTGCCAGCAGTTACTTGATAACAGGGGATACTGAAGCTTTCTTT	.	TRBD1	TRBJ1-1	TRBV6-5
CASRRTSGYESKNIQYF	TGCGCCAGCAGGAGAACTAGCGGGTACGAGTCCAAAAACATTCAGTACTTC	.	TRBD2	TRBJ2-4	TRBV5-1
CASSHEGGSGTGELFF	TGTGCCAGCAGTCATGAGGGGGGGAGCGGCACCGGGGAGCTGTTTTTT	.	.	TRBJ2-2	TRBV6-4
CASSQGETGAYEQYF	TGTGCCAGCAGCCAAGGGGAGACAGGGGCCTACGAGCAGTACTTC	medium-sized	TRBD1	TRBJ2-7	TRBV3-1
CASTGRGLAGDNEQFF	TGTGCCAGCACGGGTCGCGGACTAGCGGGAGACAATGAGCAGTTCTTC	few	TRBD2	TRBJ2-1	TRBV27
CASSLAGAEVDTQYF	TGTGCCAGCAGCCTCGCGGGGGCTGAAGTAGATACGCAGTATTTT	many	.	TRBJ2-3	TRBV6-2/TRBV6-3
CASSSPNRNYGYTF	TGTGCCAGCAGTTCGCCGAATCGGAACTATGGCTACACCTTC	many	.	TRBJ1-2	TRBV6-2/TRBV6-3
CASSLQGGTQYF	TGTGCCAGCAGTTTACAGGGGGGGACCCAGTACTTC	.	.	TRBJ2-5	TRBV28
CASTSLQGGEQYF	TGTGCCAGCACCTCTCTACAGGGGGGCGAGCAGTACTTC	many	TRBD1	TRBJ2-7	TRBV7-9
CASSYSRADTQYF	TGTGCCAGCAGTTACTCACGGGCAGATACGCAGTATTTT	.	.	TRBJ2-3	TRBV6-6
CSVGTDTQYF	TGCAGCGTGGGAACAGATACGCAGTATTTT	.	.	TRBJ2-3	TRBV29-1
CASSRDKTTSFPYNEQFF	TGTGCCAGCAGCCGAGACAAAACAACTAGTTTCCCCTACAATGAGCAGTTCTTC	few	.	TRBJ2-1	TRBV9
CASRRGHVATDTQYF	TGTGCCAGCAGGAGGGGGCATGTCGCGACAGATACGCAGTATTTT	.	TRBD1	TRBJ2-3	TRBV28
CASSLERTSPDTQYF	TGTGCCAGCAGCCTTGAGCGGACTAGCCCAGATACGCAGTATTTT	many	TRBD2	TRBJ2-3	TRBV5-4
CASSPDGGPANYGYTF	TGCGCCAGCAGCCCGGACGGGGGACCAGCTAACTATGGCTACACCTTC	.	.	TRBJ1-2	TRBV5-1
CATSREGTDSGANVLTF	TGTGCCACCAGCAGAGAAGGGACAGACTCTGGGGCCAACGTCCTGACTTTC	.	TRBD1	TRBJ2-6	TRBV15
CAISLARPDEQYF	TGTGCCATCAGCCTGGCCAGGCCCGACGAGCAGTACTTC	few	.	TRBJ2-7	TRBV10-3
CASTAGTGVGEQYF	TGTGCCAGTACCGCCGGGACAGGGGTCGGTGAGCAGTACTTC	many	TRBD1	TRBJ2-7	TRBV6-5